This TCR beta chain was identified in a study of T cells in Graves' hyperthyroidism and ophthalmopathy. If no ophthalmopathy progression occurred within 18 months, Graves' hyperthyroidism was stable. The study excluded patients with uncontrolled infection, other autoimmune disease, pregnancy or lactation. Regions amplified from RNA transcripts were the TCR beta CDR3 regions. Primed by the HTBI set, a first-round RT-PCR was run on the TCR CDR3. One entry per CDR3 protein results from TCRdb running MiXCR on the multiplex PCR reads. The sample includes under 650,000 distinct CDR3 sequences, roughly 16% of them seen just once. CDR1 and CDR2 (germline): GTSNPN, SVGIG (reference sequence). V was shortened by 6 bases and J by 2 bases, with 17 bases between the two germline ends. The CDR3 loop spans 16 amino acids. About this clonotype itself: Antigen specificity is unknown.

Whole-study findings and limits: It was a median around 6 months before onset that the model predicted ophthalmopathy.

The sequencing input was blood. The chain uses TRBV30 and TRBJ2-6, with D maybe TRBD2 (7 bases). This TCR was sampled from a woman under 40 with Graves' hyperthyroidism. This CDR3 is CACPKGGLAGANVLTF. The CDR3 DNA follows: TGTGCCTGCCCGAAGGGGGGGCTTGCTGGGGCCAACGTCCTGACTTTC. Looking up the rest from reference TRBV30 and TRBJ2-6 gives the full variable domain: SQTIHQWPATLVQPVGSPLSLECTVEGTSNPNLYWYRQAAGRGLQLLFYSVGIGQISSEVPQNLSASRPQDRQFILSSKKLLLSDSGFYLCACPKGGLAGANVLTFGAGSRLTVL.